Listed here are 10 T cell receptor beta chains from one sample, sequenced in a study of lymphopenia after photon versus proton radiotherapy. Produced via immunoSEQ multiplex PCR; TCRdb's table is partial and in-frame only. The sample lists around 55,000 clones, 84% occurring once. This material consisted of peripheral blood, taken from a patient treated with proton-based radiotherapy. These receptor sequences come from a man between 60 and 70 years old with pancreatic cancer.

J is TRBJ2-3 and V is TRBV18; D uncertain. Trimming took 6 bases from V and 2 from J, leaving 9 bases between them. CDR1 and CDR2 from the germline V gene are KGHSH and LQKENI. This CDR3 contains 13 residues. CDR3 amino acids: CASSPDITDTQYF. In DNA, the CDR3 is TGTGCCAGCTCCCCAGATATCACAGATACGCAGTATTTT.

This chain connects TRBV13 to TRBJ2-1; possible D gene TRBD2, 5 bases. With 1 base removed from V and 6 bases from J, the gap between germline ends came to 13 bases. The germline V gene encodes CDR1 PRHDT and CDR2 FYEKMQ (reference sequence). CDR3 length: 15 amino acids. The CDR3 loop reads CASSLVGGPGNEQFF. CDR3 sequence (DNA): TGTGCCAGCAGCTTAGTAGGCGGGCCCGGCAATGAGCAGTTCTTC.

About this clone itself: The junction and the germline gene differ at one end; a read error may be behind it. V gene TRBV19 combines with J gene TRBJ1-3, with D unresolved. This CDR3 is 15 amino acids long. Germline loops: CDR1 LNHDA, CDR2 SQIVND (reference sequence). CDR3 bases: TGTGCCAGCAGTAGTGCCGCGTTCGGTGGAAACACCATATATTTT. As protein: CASSSAAFGGNTIYF.

The chain has TRBV7-6 and TRBJ2-6, with D maybe TRBD2 (5 bases). Germline V gene lookup returns CDR1 SGHVS and CDR2 FNYEAQ. CDR3 length equals 16 residues. V lost 0 bases and J 2 bases, leaving 8 bases between the germline ends. CDR3 sequence (DNA): TGTGCCAGCAGCTTAGCTCCCGGGGCTGGGGCCAACGTCCTGACTTTC. Amino acids: CASSLAPGAGANVLTF. Together with reference TRBV7-6 and TRBJ2-6, the CDR3 gives the full variable domain: GAGVSQSPRYKVTKRGQDVALRCDPISGHVSLYWYRQALGQGPEFLTYFNYEAQQDKSGLPNDRFSAERPEGSISTLTIQRTEQRDSAMYRCASSLAPGAGANVLTFGAGSRLTVL.

The chain combines TRBV28 with TRBJ2-3, with 14 positions matching TRBD2. Germline V CDR1 and CDR2: MDHEN, SYDVKM. The CDR3 extends over 16 amino acids. V gave up 5 bases and J gave up 6 bases; unmatched junction bases: 7. In nucleotides, the CDR3 is TGTGCCAGCAGTCACGGACTAGCGGGAGGCGGGGATACGCAGTATTTT. Its translation is CASSHGLAGGGDTQYF.

The chain couples TRBV2 to TRBJ2-2; D may be TRBD1 (5 bases). This CDR3 contains 15 residues. Germline V gene data show CDR1 as SNHLY and CDR2 as FYNNEI. The V end lost 3 bases, the J end lost 5 bases, and 13 bases lay between the germline ends. This CDR3 is CASSDQGTITGELFF. The CDR3 DNA is TGTGCCAGCAGTGACCAGGGCACTATAACCGGGGAGCTGTTTTTT.

This clone has a single count. The V call is TRBV5-6, the J call TRBJ2-5; 10 nucleotides line up with TRBD1. V was clipped by 4 bases and J by 3 bases; unmatched bases: 3. The germline CDR1 and CDR2 sequences are SGHDT and YYEEEE. The CDR3 loop spans 14 amino acids. CDR3 protein: CASSLGTGEETQYF. Written as DNA, the CDR3 is TGTGCCAGCAGCCTCGGGACAGGGGAAGAGACCCAGTACTTC.

V gene TRBV6-6 combines with J gene TRBJ1-2; tentatively, D is TRBD1 (5 bases). Germline V CDR1 and CDR2: MNHNY, SVGAGI (reference sequence). V dropped 5 bases and J dropped 0 bases, with 16 bases sitting between them. CDR3 length: 16 residues. CDR3 DNA: TGTGCCAGCAGTACAGGAGGGATGGAAGCTAACTATGGCTACACCTTC. Protein sequence: CASSTGGMEANYGYTF.

The chain combines TRBV27 with TRBJ1-1; D call uncertain. In germline, CDR1 is MNHEY, CDR2 SMNVEV (reference sequence). V was cut by 3 bases and J by 1 base, with 12 bases left in between. CDR3 length: 15 amino acids. The CDR3 nucleotides read TGTGCCAGCAGTTTCCTTGGGTGGGAGAACACTGAAGCTTTCTTT. Protein sequence: CASSFLGWENTEAFF.

This chain links TRBV11-3 with TRBJ2-2; tentative D call: TRBD1 (6 bases). CDR1 and CDR2 from the germline V gene are SGHNT and YENEEA. Trimming took off 5 bases at V and 9 bases at J, with 16 bases between the two ends. The CDR3 loop spans 14 amino acids. The CDR3 is CASSPEDSAWELFF. As DNA, the CDR3 is TGTGCCAGCAGCCCTGAGGACAGTGCTTGGGAGCTGTTTTTT. Looking up the rest from reference TRBV11-3 and TRBJ2-2 gives the full variable domain: EAGVVQSPRYKIIEKKQPVAFWCNPISGHNTLYWYLQNLGQGPELLIRYENEEAVDDSQLPKDRFSAERLKGVDSTLKIQPAELGDSAVYLCASSPEDSAWELFFGEGSRLTVL.